This is a list of T cell receptor beta chains from one sample in a study of blood T cell repertoires in COVID-19. The table came from immunoSEQ multiplex PCR; TCRdb's copy has only in-frame clones and leaves some out. The sample has approximately 170,000 clones, about 88% seen once. Source material: peripheral blood. These receptor sequences come from a woman aged 80 or over in a cohort sampled during active or convalescent COVID-19. Each CDR3 is given with its conserved first and last residue. The order of the fields is CDR3 protein, V gene, D gene. D genes are given only for firm matches.

CASSPGLHNEQFF	TRBV18	NA
CASSQDLGGTLGEQYF	TRBV4-3	NA
CASSLGWGTGAGDEQFF	TRBV7-6	TRBD1
CSGRGLAGFTDTQYF	TRBV29-1	TRBD2
CASSLGDRTTNEKLFF	TRBV5-1	NA
CAWSDSSNQPQHF	TRBV30	NA
CAWSGGGEQYF	TRBV30	TRBD2
CASSLPQGSNSPLHF	TRBV11-3	NA
CAWSSPRNRARETQYF	TRBV30	NA
CASSNRGNTEAFF	TRBV19	TRBD1
CASSPTGGVEKLFF	TRBV9	NA
CASSELWASYGYTF	TRBV25-1	NA
CASSPGQGLGYGYTF	TRBV18	TRBD1